This T cell receptor beta chain was documented in a study of human thymus T cells. An approximately 0.45-1 mL peripheral blood aliquot was taken intraoperatively from four of eight donors. All available leukocytes, rather than a set cell count, yielded the blood DNA. As for this clone: Antigen unknown.

Study-level points and caveats: Thymic and blood repertoires showed apparently biased V and J gene usage.

Measured with immunoSEQ multiplex PCR; TCRdb has only the in-frame clones, and not every one. The sample gives just over 45,000 clones, roughly 94% of which show up once; about 0.16% is in the top ten. The junction had 9 bases not matched to a gene; V was cut back by 4 bases and J by 8 bases. Germline CDR1 is SQVTM and CDR2 is ANQGSEA. This CDR3 contains 14 residues. Input material: blood. The TCR sequence derives from a girl in the first two years of life with a congenital heart defect but otherwise immunologically healthy. J is TRBJ2-1 and V is TRBV29-1; 9 nucleotides line up with TRBD2. The CDR3 nucleotides are TGCAGCGTTGTTCCCGGGACTAGCATCGATGAGCAGTTCTTC. The encoded protein is CSVVPGTSIDEQFF.